The next 25 T cell receptor beta chains were all read from a single sample in a study of control samples from healthy donors and cancer patients. Assay: immunoSEQ multiplex PCR; the TCRdb copy retains only in-frame clones and omits some. There are approximately 140,000 clones in the sample; over 85% occur only once, and roughly 5.5% lies in the top ten. Sequences were obtained from blood. These receptors all stem from a young man in good health.

This chain uses TRBV6-6 with TRBJ2-3; TRBD2 matches 10 bases. Germline V lookup: CDR1 MNHNY, CDR2 SVGAGI (reference sequence). CDR3 length: 15 amino acids. V lost 8 bases, J lost 4 bases, and 9 bases stayed unmatched. The CDR3 sequence: CASLEAGGRADTQYF. CDR3 nucleotide sequence: TGTGCCAGCCTAGAAGCGGGAGGGAGAGCAGATACGCAGTATTTT.

V is TRBV6-1 and J is TRBJ1-2, with D possibly being TRBD1 (5 bases). The CDR3 has 17 residues. Germline CDR1 reads MNHNS; CDR2 reads SASEGT. The V end was cut by 2 bases, the J end by 4 bases, with 20 bases between. In DNA, the CDR3 is TGTGCCAGCAGTGAAATGATGGGGCGCGTAGACATCTATGGCTACACCTTC. Protein product: CASSEMMGRVDIYGYTF.

This clone showed up just once. The J gene is TRBJ1-2, the V gene TRBV24-1; D is possibly TRBD1 (5 bases). The CDR3 length is 12 residues. Trimming took 4 bases from V and 7 from J, leaving 9 bases between them. The V gene's germline CDR1 is KGHDR and CDR2 SFDVKD. This chain's CDR3 is CATSEDGGGYTF. The CDR3 nucleotides are TGTGCCACCAGTGAGGATGGGGGTGGCTACACCTTC.

J is TRBJ2-5 and V is TRBV29-1; possible D gene TRBD1, 6 bases. Germline assignment: CDR1 SQVTM and CDR2 ANQGSEA. This CDR3 has 14 amino acids. V lost 0 bases and J lost 2, with 10 bases in between. The CDR3 here is CSVEDDRRQETQYF. CDR3 coding DNA: TGCAGCGTTGAAGATGACAGGAGACAAGAGACCCAGTACTTC.

The chain uses TRBV18 and TRBJ2-3; 16 positions match TRBD2. This CDR3 has 18 amino acids. Germline CDR1 KGHSH, CDR2 LQKENI. With V trimmed by 0 bases and J by 0 bases, 0 bases remained unmatched. The CDR3 sequence: CASSPPGLAGGSTDTQYF. The CDR3 region has the DNA TGTGCCAGCTCACCACCGGGACTAGCGGGAGGGAGCACAGATACGCAGTATTTT.

This rearrangement joins TRBV6-5 to TRBJ1-2; possibly TRBD1 for D (5 bases). The germline V gene encodes CDR1 MNHEY and CDR2 SVGAGI. V lost 4 bases and J lost 5, with 11 bases in between. This CDR3 contains 13 residues. The CDR3 nucleotides are TGTGCCAGCAGTTCGGGACGGACTTATGGCTACACCTTC. It specifies CASSSGRTYGYTF.

The chain combines TRBV6-5 with TRBJ1-1; 8 bases agree with TRBD1. The CDR3 is 14 residues long. The germline V gene has CDR1 MNHEY and CDR2 SVGAGI. The V gene end was trimmed by 7 bases and the J gene end by 0 bases; junction bases not matched to a gene: 4. The CDR3 nucleotides are TGTGCCAGCACCGACAGGGGCATGAACACTGAAGCTTTCTTT. This codes for CASTDRGMNTEAFF.

The J gene is TRBJ1-5, the V gene TRBV7-9, with unresolved D. This CDR3 has 13 amino acids. In germline, CDR1 is SEHNR, CDR2 FQNEAQ (reference sequence). V shed 4 bases and J shed 5 bases, with 9 bases lying between them. The CDR3 sequence: CASSSFLDQPQHF. DNA for the CDR3: TGTGCCAGCAGCTCCTTCTTGGATCAGCCCCAGCATTTT.

The chain couples TRBV2 to TRBJ2-1; D gene uncertain. CDR3 length: 12 residues. The V gene's germline CDR1 is SNHLY and CDR2 FYNNEI. V lost 4 bases to trimming and J lost 9 bases, with 10 bases between them. The CDR3 spells CASSVGRTEQFF. DNA of the CDR3: TGTGCCAGCAGTGTAGGACGAACTGAGCAGTTCTTC.

V and J are TRBV19 and TRBJ1-5; D is unclear. CDR1 and CDR2 (germline): LNHDA, SQIVND (reference sequence). The ends were cut back, 3 bases at V and 7 bases at J, with 7 bases in the middle. This CDR3 region has 12 residues. CDR3 loop: CASSILRQPQHF. The CDR3 DNA is TGTGCCAGTAGTATTCTAAGGCAGCCCCAGCATTTT.

The CDR3 DNA sequence: TGCGCCAGCAGCCAAGGGGGGGGTATAGGCTACGAGCAGTACTTC. Its protein product is CASSQGGGIGYEQYF. The chain employs TRBV4-3 and TRBJ2-7, with TRBD2 matching over 7 bases. The V gene's germline CDR1 is LGHNA and CDR2 YSLEER. The CDR3 is made up of 15 amino acids. With V trimmed by 1 base and J by 3 bases, 6 bases remained unmatched.

The chain employs TRBV15 and TRBJ1-2; 7 bases align to TRBD1. The CDR3 length is 14 residues. CDR1 is LNHNV and CDR2 is YYDKDF in the germline V gene (reference sequence). With V trimmed by 3 bases and J by 6 bases, 7 bases remained unmatched. In DNA form, the CDR3 reads TGTGCCACCAGCAGGTATCAGGGGGGTGATGGCTACACCTTC. Its translation: CATSRYQGGDGYTF.

This chain connects TRBV19 to TRBJ1-1; 8 bases line up with TRBD1. This CDR3 has 14 amino acids. The germline gives CDR1 LNHDA, CDR2 SQIVND (reference sequence). V dropped 6 bases and J dropped 3; count of bases not matched to a gene: 6. As DNA, the CDR3 is TGTGCCAGTAGGAGGACAGGGATGTACACTGAAGCTTTCTTT. This sequence encodes CASRRTGMYTEAFF.

This sequence joins TRBV11-1 and TRBJ1-1; 7 nucleotides line up with TRBD1. Germline-derived CDR1 and CDR2 are SGHAT and FQDESV (reference sequence). This CDR3 comprises 13 residues. J lost 11 bases, V lost 5 bases, and 11 bases had no gene match. CDR3: CASSRSSRGAAFF. The CDR3 DNA reads TGTGCCAGCAGCCGATCCTCCAGGGGGGCGGCTTTCTTT.

V and J are TRBV4-1 and TRBJ1-5; weak D call: TRBD1 (6 bases). Between the trimmed V and J ends, which lost 3 bases and 0 bases, there was a span of 24 bases. CDR1 is MGHRA, CDR2 YSYEKL, per germline. The CDR3 is made up of 20 amino acids. CDR3: CASSHFPGTSGGYSNQPQHF. CDR3 DNA sequence: TGCGCCAGCAGCCATTTCCCCGGGACCTCGGGGGGCTATAGCAATCAGCCCCAGCATTTT.

The chain combines TRBV2 with TRBJ1-3; D is unresolved. CDR1 is SNHLY, CDR2 FYNNEI, per germline. V was clipped by 4 bases and J by 0 bases, with 7 bases between them. The CDR3 extends over 14 amino acids. CDR3 sequence (DNA): TGTGCCAGCAGTGTAGGGTCCTCTGGAAACACCATATATTTT. Amino acids: CASSVGSSGNTIYF.

CDR3 bases: TGTGCCAGCAGCTTCGGCGGGAGGGCCATTGAGCAGTTCTTC. Translation: CASSFGGRAIEQFF. The chain uses TRBV7-9 and TRBJ2-1; 9 bases align to TRBD2. The CDR3 has 14 residues. The V gene end was trimmed by 3 bases and the J gene end by 9 bases; junction bases not matched to a gene: 6. Germline V lookup: CDR1 SEHNR, CDR2 FQNEAQ (reference sequence).

The J gene is TRBJ2-3, the V gene TRBV29-1; no firm D call. The V and J ends lost 8 bases and 3 bases respectively, with 6 bases between them. Germline assignment: CDR1 SQVTM and CDR2 ANQGSEA. This CDR3 region has 10 residues. Here the CDR3 DNA reads TGCAGCACACGAACAGATACGCAGTATTTT. This gives the protein CSTRTDTQYF.

The CDR3 region is CASSRSGLAAVFF. The CDR3 region has the DNA TGTGCCAGCAGCCGGTCGGGACTAGCCGCCGTGTTCTTC. The chain carries TRBV7-9 and TRBJ2-1; 9 bases are a match to TRBD2. This CDR3 contains 13 residues. The germline V gene encodes CDR1 SEHNR and CDR2 FQNEAQ (reference sequence). The junction had 11 bases not matched to a gene; V was cut back by 5 bases and J by 15 bases.

The gene calls are TRBV19 and TRBJ2-7; 9 bases align to TRBD1. The CDR3 runs 15 residues. CDR1 and CDR2 (germline): LNHDA, SQIVND (reference sequence). With 0 bases clipped from V and 3 bases from J, the junction kept 3 bases outside the gene matches. CDR3 protein: CASSIDRDRVYEQYF. Here the CDR3 DNA reads TGTGCCAGTAGTATAGACCGGGACAGGGTCTACGAGCAGTACTTC.

The chain carries TRBV27 and TRBJ2-7, with TRBD1 matching over 11 bases. The CDR3 consists of 17 residues. V dropped 0 bases and J dropped 6; count of bases not matched to a gene: 10. Germline CDR1 reads MNHEY; CDR2 reads SMNVEV (reference sequence). In DNA, the CDR3 is TGTGCCAGCAGTTTATCGTCTTGGGACAGGGGGGACACCGAGCAGTACTTC. It codes for CASSLSSWDRGDTEQYF.

The V gene is TRBV30, the J gene TRBJ2-5, with 10 nucleotides matching TRBD1. The germline V gene encodes CDR1 GTSNPN and CDR2 SVGIG (reference sequence). The CDR3 has 14 amino acids. V shed 4 bases and J 1 base; nucleotides not matched to a gene: 3. The CDR3 sequence is CAWMRDRGQETQYF. The CDR3 DNA reads TGTGCCTGGATGCGGGACAGGGGCCAAGAGACCCAGTACTTC.

The chain employs TRBV27 and TRBJ1-1; D is perhaps TRBD1 (5 bases). Germline CDR1 is MNHEY and CDR2 is SMNVEV (reference sequence). This CDR3 contains 13 residues. Trimming shortened V by 0 bases and J by 3 bases, and 5 bases separated the two germline ends. Written as DNA, the CDR3 is TGTGCCAGCAGTTTATCGGGGGACACTGAAGCTTTCTTT. Translated, it gives CASSLSGDTEAFF.

The genes are TRBV19 and TRBJ2-2; D is uncertain. CDR3 length: 13 residues. The V end lost 5 bases, the J end lost 6 bases, and 10 bases lay between the germline ends. The V gene's germline CDR1 is LNHDA and CDR2 SQIVND (reference sequence). CDR3 residues: CASSGVLAGELFF. In nucleotides, the CDR3 is TGTGCCAGTAGTGGGGTATTGGCCGGGGAGCTGTTTTTT.

The chain employs TRBV28 and TRBJ2-5; D may be TRBD2 (5 bases). The germline gives CDR1 MDHEN, CDR2 SYDVKM. V lost 3 bases and J 6 bases, leaving 17 bases between the germline ends. This CDR3 comprises 15 residues. This CDR3 reads CASSLVGVGRKTQYF. CDR3 DNA sequence: TGTGCCAGCAGTTTGGTGGGAGTTGGTCGGAAGACCCAGTACTTC.